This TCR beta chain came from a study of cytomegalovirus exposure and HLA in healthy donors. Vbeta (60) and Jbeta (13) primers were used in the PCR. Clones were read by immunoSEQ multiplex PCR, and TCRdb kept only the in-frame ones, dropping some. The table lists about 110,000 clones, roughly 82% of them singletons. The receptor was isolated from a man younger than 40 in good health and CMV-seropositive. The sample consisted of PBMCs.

CDR3 in amino acids: CASSFSPGQGISGNTIYF. The CDR3 nucleotides read TGTGCCAGTAGTTTCTCCCCTGGACAGGGGATATCTGGAAACACCATATATTTT. The chain employs TRBV19 and TRBJ1-3, with TRBD1 matching over 9 bases. The CDR3 has 18 amino acids. The germline V gene encodes CDR1 LNHDA and CDR2 SQIVND (reference sequence). With V trimmed by 5 bases and J by 1 base, 12 bases remained unmatched.